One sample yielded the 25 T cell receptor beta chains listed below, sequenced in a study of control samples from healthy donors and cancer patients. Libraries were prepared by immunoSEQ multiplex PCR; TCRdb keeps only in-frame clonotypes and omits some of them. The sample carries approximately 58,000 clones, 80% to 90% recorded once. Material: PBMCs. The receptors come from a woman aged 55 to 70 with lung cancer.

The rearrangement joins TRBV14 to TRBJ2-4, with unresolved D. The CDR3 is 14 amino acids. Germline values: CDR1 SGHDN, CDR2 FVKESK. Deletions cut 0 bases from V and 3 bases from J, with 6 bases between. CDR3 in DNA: TGTGCCAGCAGCCAAGATCTCAGCAAAAACATTCAGTACTTC. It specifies CASSQDLSKNIQYF.

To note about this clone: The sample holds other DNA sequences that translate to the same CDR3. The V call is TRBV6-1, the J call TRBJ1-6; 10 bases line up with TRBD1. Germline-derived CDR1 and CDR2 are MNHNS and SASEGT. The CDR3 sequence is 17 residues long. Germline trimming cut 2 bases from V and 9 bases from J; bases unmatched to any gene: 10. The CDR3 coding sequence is TGTGCCAGCAGTGAATTGGGGTTGGGACAGGGGTTTTCACCCCTCCACTTT. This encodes CASSELGLGQGFSPLHF.

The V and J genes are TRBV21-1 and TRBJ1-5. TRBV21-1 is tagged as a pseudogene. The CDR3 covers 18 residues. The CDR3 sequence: CASSKWGGDQTSNQPQHF. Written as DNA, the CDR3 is TGTGCCAGCAGCAAATGGGGCGGGGACCAGACAAGCAATCAGCCCCAGCATTTT.

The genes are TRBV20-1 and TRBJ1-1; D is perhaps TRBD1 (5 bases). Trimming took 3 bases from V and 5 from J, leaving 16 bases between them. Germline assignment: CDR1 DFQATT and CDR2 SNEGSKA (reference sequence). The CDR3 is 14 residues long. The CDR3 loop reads CSASSAGRATEAFF. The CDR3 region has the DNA TGCAGTGCTAGTTCTGCGGGCAGGGCAACTGAAGCTTTCTTT.

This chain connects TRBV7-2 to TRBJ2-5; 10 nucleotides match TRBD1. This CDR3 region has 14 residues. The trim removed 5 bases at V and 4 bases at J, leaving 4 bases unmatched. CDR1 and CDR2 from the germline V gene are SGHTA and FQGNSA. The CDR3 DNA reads TGTGCCAGCAGCGTTGACAGGGGGCGAGAGACCCAGTACTTC. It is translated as CASSVDRGRETQYF.

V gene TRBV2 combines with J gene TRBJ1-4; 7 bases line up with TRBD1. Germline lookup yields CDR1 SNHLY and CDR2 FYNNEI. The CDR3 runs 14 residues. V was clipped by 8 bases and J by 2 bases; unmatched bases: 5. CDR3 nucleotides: TGTGCCAGCCTCAGAGGGGGCACTAATGAAAAACTGTTTTTT. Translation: CASLRGGTNEKLFF. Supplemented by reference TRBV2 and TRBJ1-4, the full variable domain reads EPEVTQTPSHQVTQMGQEVILRCVPISNHLYFYWYRQILGQKVEFLVSFYNNEISEKSEIFDDQFSVERPDGSNFTLKIRSTKLEDSAMYFCASLRGGTNEKLFFGSGTQLSVL.

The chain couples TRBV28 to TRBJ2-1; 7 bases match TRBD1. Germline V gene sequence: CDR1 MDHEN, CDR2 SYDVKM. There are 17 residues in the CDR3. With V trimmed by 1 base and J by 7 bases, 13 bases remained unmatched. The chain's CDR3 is CASSLYRRTGIINEQFF. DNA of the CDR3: TGTGCCAGCAGTTTATATCGTCGGACAGGAATAATAAATGAGCAGTTCTTC.

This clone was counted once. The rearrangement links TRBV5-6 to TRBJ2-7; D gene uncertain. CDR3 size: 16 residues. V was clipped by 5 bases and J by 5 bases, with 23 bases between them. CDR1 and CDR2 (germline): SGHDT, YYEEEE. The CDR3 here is CASSPLWSRNGDEQYF. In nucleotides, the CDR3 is TGTGCCAGCAGTCCGCTGTGGTCCAGGAATGGCGACGAGCAGTACTTC. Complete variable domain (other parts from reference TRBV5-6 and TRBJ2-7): DAGVTQSPTHLIKTRGQQVTLRCSPKSGHDTVSWYQQALGQGPQFIFQYYEEEERQRGNFPDRFSGHQFPNYSSELNVNALLLGDSALYLCASSPLWSRNGDEQYFGPGTRLTVT.

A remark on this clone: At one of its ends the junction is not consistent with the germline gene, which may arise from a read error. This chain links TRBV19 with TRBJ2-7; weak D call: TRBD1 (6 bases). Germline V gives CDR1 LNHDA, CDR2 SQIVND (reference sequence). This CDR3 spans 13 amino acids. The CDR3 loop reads CASSLDRRNEQYF. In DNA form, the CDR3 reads TGTGCCAGTAGTCTAGACAGGAGGAACGAGCAGTACTTC.

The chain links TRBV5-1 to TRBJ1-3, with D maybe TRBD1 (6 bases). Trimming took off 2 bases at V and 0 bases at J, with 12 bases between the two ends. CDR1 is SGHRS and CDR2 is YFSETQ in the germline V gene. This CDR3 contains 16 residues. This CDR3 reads CASSLAGAPSGNTIYF. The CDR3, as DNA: TGCGCCAGCAGCTTAGCGGGGGCCCCCTCTGGAAACACCATATATTTT.

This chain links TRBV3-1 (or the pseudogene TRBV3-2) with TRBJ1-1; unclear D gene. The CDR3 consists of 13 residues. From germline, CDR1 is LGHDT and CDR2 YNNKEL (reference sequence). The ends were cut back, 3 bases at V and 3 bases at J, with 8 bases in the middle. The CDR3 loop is CASSHSTDTEAFF. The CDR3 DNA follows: TGTGCCAGCAGCCATTCCACCGACACTGAAGCTTTCTTT.

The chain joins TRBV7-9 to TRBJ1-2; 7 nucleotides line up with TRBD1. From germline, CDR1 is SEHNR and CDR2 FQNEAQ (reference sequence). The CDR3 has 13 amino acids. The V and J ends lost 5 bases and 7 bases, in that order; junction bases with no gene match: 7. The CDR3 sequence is CASSRGQGSGYTF. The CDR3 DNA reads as TGTGCCAGCAGCAGGGGGCAGGGGTCTGGCTACACCTTC.

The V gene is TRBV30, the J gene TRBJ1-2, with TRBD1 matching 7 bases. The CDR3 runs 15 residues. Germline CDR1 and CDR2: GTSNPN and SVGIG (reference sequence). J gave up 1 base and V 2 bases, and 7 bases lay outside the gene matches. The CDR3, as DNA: TGTGCCTGGAGTCCCGCTAGACAGGGTAACTATGGCTACACCTTC. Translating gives CAWSPARQGNYGYTF.

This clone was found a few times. The CDR3 nucleotides are TGTGCCAGTAGTTTTGAGGACAACCGTTTAGCCAAAAACATTCAGTACTTC. Encoded protein: CASSFEDNRLAKNIQYF. This chain uses TRBV19 with TRBJ2-4; D possibly corresponds to TRBD1 (5 bases). CDR1 and CDR2 from the germline V gene are LNHDA and SQIVND (reference sequence). V lost 5 bases and J 0 bases, leaving 17 bases between the germline ends. The CDR3 has 17 residues.

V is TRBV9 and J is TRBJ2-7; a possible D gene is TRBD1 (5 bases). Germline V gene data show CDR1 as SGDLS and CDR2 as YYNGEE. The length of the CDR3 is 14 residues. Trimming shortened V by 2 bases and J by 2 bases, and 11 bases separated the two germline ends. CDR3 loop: CASSVSAGTYEQYF. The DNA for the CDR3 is TGTGCCAGCAGCGTCTCCGCAGGGACCTACGAGCAGTACTTC. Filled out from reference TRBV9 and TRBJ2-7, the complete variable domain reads DSGVTQTPKHLITATGQRVTLRCSPRSGDLSVYWYQQSLDQGLQFLIQYYNGEERAKGNILERFSAQQFPDLHSELNLSSLELGDSALYFCASSVSAGTYEQYFGPGTRLTVT.

The CDR3 bases are TGTGCCAGCAGCGTCCAGGGGGACTCCTACGAGCAGTACTTC. Residues: CASSVQGDSYEQYF. This sequence joins TRBV9 and TRBJ2-7, with 7 bases matching TRBD1. From germline, CDR1 is SGDLS and CDR2 YYNGEE. Trimming at V came to 2 bases and at J to 0 bases, leaving 2 bases not matched to a gene. This CDR3 is 14 amino acids long.

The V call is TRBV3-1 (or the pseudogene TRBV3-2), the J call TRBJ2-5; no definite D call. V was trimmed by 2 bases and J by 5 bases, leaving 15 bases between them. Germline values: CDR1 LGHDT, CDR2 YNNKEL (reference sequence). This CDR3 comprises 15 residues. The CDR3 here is CASSQSWAHGETQYF. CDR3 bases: TGTGCCAGCAGCCAAAGTTGGGCCCATGGGGAGACCCAGTACTTC.

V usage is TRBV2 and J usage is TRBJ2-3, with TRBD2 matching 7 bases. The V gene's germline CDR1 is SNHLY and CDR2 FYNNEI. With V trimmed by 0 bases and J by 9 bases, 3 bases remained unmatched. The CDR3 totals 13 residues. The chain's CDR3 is CASSEATGGTQYF. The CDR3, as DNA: TGTGCCAGCAGTGAAGCCACGGGAGGAACGCAGTATTTT.

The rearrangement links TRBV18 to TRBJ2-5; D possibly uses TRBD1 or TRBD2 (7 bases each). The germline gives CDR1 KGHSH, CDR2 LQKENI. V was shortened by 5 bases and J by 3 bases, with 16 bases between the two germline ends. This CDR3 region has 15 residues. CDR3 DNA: TGTGCCAGCTCATCGCAGCAGGGGGGGGAAGAGACCCAGTACTTC. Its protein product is CASSSQQGGEETQYF.

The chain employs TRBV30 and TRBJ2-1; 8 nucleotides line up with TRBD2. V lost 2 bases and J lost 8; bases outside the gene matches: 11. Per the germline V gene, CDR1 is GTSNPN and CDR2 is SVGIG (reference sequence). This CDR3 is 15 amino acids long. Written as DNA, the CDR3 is TGTGCCTGGAGTAGTAGGAGCGGGAGTGGGGATGAGCAGTTCTTC. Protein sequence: CAWSSRSGSGDEQFF.

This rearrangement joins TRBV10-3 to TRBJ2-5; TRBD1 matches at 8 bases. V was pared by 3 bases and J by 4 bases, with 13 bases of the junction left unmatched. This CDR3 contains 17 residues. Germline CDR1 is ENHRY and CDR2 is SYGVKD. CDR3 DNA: TGTGCCATCAGTGAAATGTCTGGCAGGGGGCGCGGAGAGACCCAGTACTTC. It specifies CAISEMSGRGRGETQYF.

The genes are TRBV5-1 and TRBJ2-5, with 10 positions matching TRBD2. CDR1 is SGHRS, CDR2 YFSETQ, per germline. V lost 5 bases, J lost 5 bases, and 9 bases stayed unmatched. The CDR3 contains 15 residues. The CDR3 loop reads CASSTASGSWETQYF. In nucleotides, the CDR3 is TGCGCCAGCAGTACAGCTAGCGGGAGTTGGGAGACCCAGTACTTC. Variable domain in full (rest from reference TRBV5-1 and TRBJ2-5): KAGVTQTPRYLIKTRGQQVTLSCSPISGHRSVSWYQQTPGQGLQFLFEYFSETQRNKGNFPGRFSGRQFSNSRSEMNVSTLELGDSALYLCASSTASGSWETQYFGPGTRLLVL.

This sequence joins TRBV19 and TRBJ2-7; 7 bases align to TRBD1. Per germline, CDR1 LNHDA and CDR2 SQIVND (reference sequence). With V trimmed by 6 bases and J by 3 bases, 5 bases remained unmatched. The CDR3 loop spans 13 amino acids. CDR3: CASRGAGGYEQYF. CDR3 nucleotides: TGTGCCAGTAGAGGGGCAGGGGGCTACGAGCAGTACTTC.

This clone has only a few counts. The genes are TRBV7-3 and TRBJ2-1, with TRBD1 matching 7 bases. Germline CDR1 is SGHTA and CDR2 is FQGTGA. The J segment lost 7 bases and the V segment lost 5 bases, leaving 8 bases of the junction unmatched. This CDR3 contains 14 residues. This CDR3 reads CASSDNRGGNEQFF. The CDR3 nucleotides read TGTGCCAGCAGCGACAACAGGGGCGGGAATGAGCAGTTCTTC.

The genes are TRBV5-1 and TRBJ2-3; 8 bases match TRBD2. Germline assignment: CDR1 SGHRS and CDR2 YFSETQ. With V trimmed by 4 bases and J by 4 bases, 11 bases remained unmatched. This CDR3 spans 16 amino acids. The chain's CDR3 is CASSQKSGRGPDTQYF. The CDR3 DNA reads TGCGCCAGCAGCCAAAAGAGCGGGAGAGGGCCAGATACGCAGTATTTT.